This T cell receptor (beta chain) was recorded in a study of T cells after yellow fever vaccination. Whole-study context: The fractions with low cell numbers were processed using SMART-Seq v4 Ultra Low Input. Notes on the study in general: Most primary-vaccination clones recurred post-booster (just under 98% CD4, about 90% CD8).

The CDR3 is 13 residues long. Between the trimmed V and J ends, which lost 4 bases and 2 bases, there was a span of 6 bases. Germline V CDR1 and CDR2: SGHRS, YFSETQ. The study made its TCR cDNA through 5'RACE template switching. That step introduced a universal primer site along with UMIs. TCRdb ran MiXCR on the 5' RACE reads and lists one entry per CDR3 protein. The data show 140,000 to 150,000 distinct CDR3 sequences, less than 8.5% seen once. This clonotype was found many times. As yet, its antigen is unknown. This receptor was obtained from a man in his thirties or forties who received the YFV17D yellow fever vaccine. This sequence joins TRBV5-1 and TRBJ2-2; no clear D. This sample comprised CD4+ T cells sorted from PBMCs, obtained 10 days after the yellow fever booster vaccination. The CDR3 DNA sequence: TGCGCCAGCAGCGGAGCCAACACCGGGGAGCTGTTTTTT. It yields the protein CASSGANTGELFF.